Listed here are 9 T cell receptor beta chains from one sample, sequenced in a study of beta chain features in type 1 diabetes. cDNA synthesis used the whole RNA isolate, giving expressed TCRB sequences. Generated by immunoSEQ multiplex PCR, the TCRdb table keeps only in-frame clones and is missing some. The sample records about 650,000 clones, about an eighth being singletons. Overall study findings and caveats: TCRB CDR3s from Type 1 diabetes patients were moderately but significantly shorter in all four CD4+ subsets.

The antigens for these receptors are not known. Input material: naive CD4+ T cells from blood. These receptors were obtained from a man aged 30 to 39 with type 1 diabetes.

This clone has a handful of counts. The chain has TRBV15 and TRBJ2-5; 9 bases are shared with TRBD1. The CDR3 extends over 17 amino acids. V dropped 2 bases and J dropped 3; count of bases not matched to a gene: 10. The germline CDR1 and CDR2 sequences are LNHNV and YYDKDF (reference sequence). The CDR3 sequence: CATSRQVGQGSEETQYF. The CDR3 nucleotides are TGTGCCACCAGCAGACAAGTAGGACAGGGGTCGGAAGAGACCCAGTACTTC. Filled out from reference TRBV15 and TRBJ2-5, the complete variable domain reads DAMVIQNPRYQVTQFGKPVTLSCSQTLNHNVMYWYQQKSSQAPKLLFHYYDKDFNNEADTPDNFQSRRPNTSFCFLDIRSPGLGDTAMYLCATSRQVGQGSEETQYFGPGTRLLVL.

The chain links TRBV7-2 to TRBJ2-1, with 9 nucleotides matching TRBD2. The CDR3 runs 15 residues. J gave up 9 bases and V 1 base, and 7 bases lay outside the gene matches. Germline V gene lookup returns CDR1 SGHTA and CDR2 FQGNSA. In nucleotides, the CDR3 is TGTGCCAGCAGCTTAGGGGGACTAGCTCGGGTTGAGCAGTTCTTC. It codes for CASSLGGLARVEQFF.

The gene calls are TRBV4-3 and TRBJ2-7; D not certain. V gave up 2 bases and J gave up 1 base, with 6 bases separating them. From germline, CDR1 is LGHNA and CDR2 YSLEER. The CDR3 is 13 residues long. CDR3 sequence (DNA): TGCGCCAGCAGCCAAACAGATTCCTACGAGCAGTACTTC. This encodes CASSQTDSYEQYF.

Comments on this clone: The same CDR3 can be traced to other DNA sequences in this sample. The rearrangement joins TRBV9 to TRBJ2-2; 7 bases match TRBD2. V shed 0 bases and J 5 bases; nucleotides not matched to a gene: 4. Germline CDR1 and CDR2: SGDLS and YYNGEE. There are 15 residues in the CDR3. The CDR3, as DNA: TGTGCCAGCAGCGTAGGGGAGGGAAGTACCGGGGAGCTGTTTTTT. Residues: CASSVGEGSTGELFF.

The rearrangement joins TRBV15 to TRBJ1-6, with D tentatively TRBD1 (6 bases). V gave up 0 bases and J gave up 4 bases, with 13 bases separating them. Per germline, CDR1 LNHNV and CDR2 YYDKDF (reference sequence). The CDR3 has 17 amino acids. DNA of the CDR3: TGTGCCACCAGCAGAGATATCAGGGGTACTTATAATTCACCCCTCCACTTT. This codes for CATSRDIRGTYNSPLHF.

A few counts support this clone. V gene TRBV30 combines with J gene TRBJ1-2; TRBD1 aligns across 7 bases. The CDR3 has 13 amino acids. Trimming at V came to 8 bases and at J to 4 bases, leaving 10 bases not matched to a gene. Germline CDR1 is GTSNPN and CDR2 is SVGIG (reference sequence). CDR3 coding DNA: TGTGCCGCTGAAACACAGGGGCCCTATGGCTACACCTTC. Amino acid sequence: CAAETQGPYGYTF.

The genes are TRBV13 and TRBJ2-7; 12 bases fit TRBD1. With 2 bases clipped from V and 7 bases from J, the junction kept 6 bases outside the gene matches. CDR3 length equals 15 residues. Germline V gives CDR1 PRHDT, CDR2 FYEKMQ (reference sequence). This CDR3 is CASSLLGQGAREQYF. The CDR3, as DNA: TGTGCCAGCAGCTTATTGGGACAGGGGGCGCGGGAGCAGTACTTC.

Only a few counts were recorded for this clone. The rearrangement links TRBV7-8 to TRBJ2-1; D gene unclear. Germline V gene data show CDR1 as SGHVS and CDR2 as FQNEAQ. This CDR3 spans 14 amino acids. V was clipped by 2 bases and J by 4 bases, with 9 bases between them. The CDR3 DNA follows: TGTGCCAGCAGCTTACAGGCAGAGTACAATGAGCAGTTCTTC. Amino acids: CASSLQAEYNEQFF. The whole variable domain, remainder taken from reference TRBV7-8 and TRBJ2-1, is GAGVSQSPRYKVAKRGQDVALRCDPISGHVSLFWYQQALGQGPEFLTYFQNEAQLDKSGLPSDRFFAERPEGSVSTLKIQRTQQEDSAVYLCASSLQAEYNEQFFGPGTRLTVL.

The CDR3 bases are TGTGCCAGCGACACTAGCGGGGAGTACAATGAGCAGTTCTTC. Its protein is CASDTSGEYNEQFF. The chain links TRBV7-3 to TRBJ2-1; 10 positions match TRBD2. Germline V CDR1 and CDR2: SGHTA, FQGTGA. CDR3 size: 14 residues. J gave up 4 bases and V 8 bases, and 5 bases lay outside the gene matches.